This TCR beta chain stems from a study of early T cells in non-severe SARS-CoV-2 infection (dated by TCRdb to the early 2020s). With regard to the full study: TCR sequencing used bulk RNA from unsorted whole blood, so alpha and beta chains could not be paired. Points the paper makes about the study in general: VDJdb matching was skewed toward anti-spike CD8 responses and likely underestimated virus-specific expansions, missing private and CD4 specificities.

This was a case-control study nested in a cohort of healthcare workers in London, UK, who had nasopharyngeal swab PCR tests and blood samples taken every week. Between 23 and 31 March 2020, the week of the UK lockdown, healthcare workers were enrolled and then followed up weekly for as long as 16 weeks. The receptor library was made with 5' RACE. The run used a NextSeq 500. Unique molecular identifiers were attached to individual cDNA molecules in the TCR library protocol so that sequencing error and PCR bias could be corrected. TCR alpha and beta chains were both sequenced, and the abundances of alpha and beta sequences in each sample were closely correlated with each other. In the paper's pipeline: Decombinator V4 was used to annotate the V gene, J gene and CDR3 of the TCR sequences. Expanded TCRs were defined as changing significantly between any two time points under a Poisson model with p below 0.0001. Abundances of TCRs were expressed as counts per million after normalisation to the total number of TCRs sequenced in each sample. MAIT TCRs were defined by TRAV1-2 paired with TRAJ12, TRAJ20 or TRAJ33, and iNKT TCRs by TRAV10 paired with TRAJ18. A search of VDJdb, accessed on 1 November 2021, was run for TCRs annotated to CMV, EBV and SARS-CoV-2, with TCRs annotated for multiple antigens excluded. The public reads were quality trimmed at Q25 with fastp and then assembled into clones with MiXCR by TCRdb, keeping productive beta chains. Rows with one shared CDR3 protein collapse into an entry with the most common genes and DNA. These V and J calls derive from TCRdb rather than the authors' analysis. The sample table shows tens of thousands of distinct CDR3 sequences, and roughly an eighth are seen once. The ten top clones hold 16% of the sample.

CDR1 and CDR2, per the germline V gene, are SQVTM and ANQGSEA. There are 13 amino acids in the CDR3, from cysteine to phenylalanine inclusive. The kept DNA is CDR3 alone, 39 bases in frame from the first base. A distance of 15 bases separates the germline ends of V and J, which lose 4 bases and 8 bases respectively. In its sample, this clonotype was seen many times. Its antigen remains undetermined. The sample holds no much larger clone one base away, and base qualities are not on file. The receptor was derived from an adult who was a healthcare worker with PCR-confirmed SARS-CoV-2 infection or an uninfected control (not recorded which). The sample consisted of whole blood. The V and J segments used are TRBV29-1 and TRBJ2-1, and the D gene may be TRBD2, 6 bases matching. The nucleotide sequence reads TGCAGCGTTGTAACGGGGGATCAGGATGAGCAGTTCTTC. This codes for CSVVTGDQDEQFF.